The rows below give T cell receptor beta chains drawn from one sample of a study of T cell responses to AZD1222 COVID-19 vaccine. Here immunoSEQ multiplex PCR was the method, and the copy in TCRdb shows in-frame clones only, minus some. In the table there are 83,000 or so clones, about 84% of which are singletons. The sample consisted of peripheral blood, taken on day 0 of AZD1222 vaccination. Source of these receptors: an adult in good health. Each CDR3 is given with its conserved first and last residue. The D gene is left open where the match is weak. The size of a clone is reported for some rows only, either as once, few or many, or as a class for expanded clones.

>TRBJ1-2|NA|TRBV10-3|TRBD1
TGTGCCATCAGTGAGTTGGGACAGGGGTTATATGGCTACACCTTC
CAISELGQGLYGYTF
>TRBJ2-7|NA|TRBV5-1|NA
TGCGCCAGCAGCCCCGGACCGGCCCTCTCCTACGAGCAGTACTTC
CASSPGPALSYEQYF
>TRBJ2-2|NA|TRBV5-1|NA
TGCGCCAGCAGCTTGCCATCGGGCACCACCGGGGAGCTGTTTTTT
CASSLPSGTTGELFF
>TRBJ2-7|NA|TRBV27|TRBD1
TGTGCCAGCAGTTTAACCAGGGGGCCGTTCGAGCAGTACTTC
CASSLTRGPFEQYF
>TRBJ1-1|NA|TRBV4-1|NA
TGCGCCAGCACCCTCGGCGAGAACACTGAAGCTTTCTTT
CASTLGENTEAFF
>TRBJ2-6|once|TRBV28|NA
TGTGCCAGCAGTTCGGTGAGCTCTGGGGCCAACGTCCTGACTTTC
CASSSVSSGANVLTF
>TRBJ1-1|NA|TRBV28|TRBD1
TGTGCCAGCAGTTTAGACAGGGTTAGGACTGAAGCTTTCTTT
CASSLDRVRTEAFF
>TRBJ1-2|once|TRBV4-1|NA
TGCGCCAGCGACCGGGGTGCGGGGAGTGGCAACTATGGCTACACCTTC
CASDRGAGSGNYGYTF
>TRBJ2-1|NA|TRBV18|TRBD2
TGTGCCAGCGCCACCAGCCCCGCTAGCGGTAGCTCCTACAATGAGCAGTTCTTC
CASATSPASGSSYNEQFF
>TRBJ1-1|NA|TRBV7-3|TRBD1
TGTGCCAGCAGCTCGACAGGGGGCTCGACTGAAGCTTTCTTT
CASSSTGGSTEAFF
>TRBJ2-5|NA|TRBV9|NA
TGTGCCAGCAGCGCCCAAGAGACCCAGTACTTC
CASSAQETQYF
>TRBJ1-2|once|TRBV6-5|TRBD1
TGTGCCAGCAATCCGTTGGACAGGAAGGACTATGGCTACACCTTC
CASNPLDRKDYGYTF
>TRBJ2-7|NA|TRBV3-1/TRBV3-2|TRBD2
TGTGCCAGCAGCCTTAGACCGGCTAGCGGGAACCCGGGCGAGCAGTACTTC
CASSLRPASGNPGEQYF
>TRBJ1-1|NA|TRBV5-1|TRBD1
TGCGCCAGCAGCTCGGGGACAGAAGGCACTGAAGCTTTCTTT
CASSSGTEGTEAFF
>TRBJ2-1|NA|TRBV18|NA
TGTGCCAGCTCACCAAGGGCCCCGGACGCGGGTGAGCAGTTCTTC
CASSPRAPDAGEQFF